This T cell receptor beta chain was profiled in a study of T-cell reconstitution after alpha-beta-depleted transplantation in children. This clonotype was picked up a small number of times. Its cognate antigen is unknown. CDR1 and CDR2 from the germline V gene are SGHRS and YFSETQ. This CDR3 has 12 amino acids. The J segment lost 4 bases and the V segment lost 5 bases, leaving 0 bases of the junction unmatched. A TCRbeta library incorporating unique molecular identifiers was prepared. Each CDR3 protein gets one entry after TCRdb re-called the PCR reads with MiXCR. The repertoire holds 70,000 to 95,000 distinct CDR3 sequences, about a sixth seen once, with 40% to 65% in the top ten. Study-wide points: After one year, T-cell counts and TCRbeta diversity mostly came from new T cells. For some patients, TCRbeta diversity was high at day 60 because of recipient T cells and thymic progenitors that survived. In patients about two months after transplant, alpha-beta T cells reportedly arose from several hundred expanded graft clones.

This specimen consisted of PBMCs, mostly from graft donor cells, obtained 360 days after TCRalphabeta/CD19-depleted stem cell transplant. This TCR was sampled from a male patient aged 2 to 10 who had a stem cell transplant for acute lymphoblastic leukemia, so the T cells may come from the graft donor. V is TRBV5-1 and J is TRBJ2-5; 9 bases fit TRBD1. CDR3 DNA sequence: TGCGCCAGCAGACAGGGGGCAGAGACCCAGTACTTC. Translated, it gives CASRQGAETQYF.